This TCR beta chain derives from a study of T cell repertoires in cytomegalovirus infection. TCRdb itself ran the reads through MiXCR, one entry per CDR3 protein. The profile shows over 200,000 distinct CDR3 sequences, about an eighth of them singletons. The TCR originated in a human donor in good health (CMV status not recorded). Some clones in this sample may be carry-over from other donors' samples. The sample was PBMCs.

The CDR3: CASSASGGAWNEQYF. CDR3 nucleotides: TGTGCCAGCAGCGCCAGCGGGGGGGCCTGGAACGAGCAGTACTTC. The rearrangement uses TRBV7-3 and TRBJ2-7, with 10 bases lining up with TRBD2. CDR3 length: 15 residues. J was trimmed by 5 bases and V by 5 bases; bases with no gene match: 9. Germline CDR1 and CDR2: SGHTA and FQGTGA.